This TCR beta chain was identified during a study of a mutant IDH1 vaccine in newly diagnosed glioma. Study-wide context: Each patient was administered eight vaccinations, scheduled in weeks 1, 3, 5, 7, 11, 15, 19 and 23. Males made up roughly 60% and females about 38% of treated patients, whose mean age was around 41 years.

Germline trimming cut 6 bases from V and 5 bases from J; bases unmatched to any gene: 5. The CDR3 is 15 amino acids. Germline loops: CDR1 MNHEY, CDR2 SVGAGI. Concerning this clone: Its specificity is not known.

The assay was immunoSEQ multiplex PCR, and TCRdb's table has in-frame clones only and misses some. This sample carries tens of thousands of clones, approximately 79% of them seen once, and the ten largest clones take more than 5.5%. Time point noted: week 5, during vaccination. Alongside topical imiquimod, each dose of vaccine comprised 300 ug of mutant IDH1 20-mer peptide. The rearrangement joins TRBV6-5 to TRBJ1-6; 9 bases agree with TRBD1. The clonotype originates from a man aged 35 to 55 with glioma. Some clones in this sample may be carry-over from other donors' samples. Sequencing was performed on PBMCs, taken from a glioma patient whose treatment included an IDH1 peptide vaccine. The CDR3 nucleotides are TGTGCCAGCAGAGGACAGGGGAATAATAATTCACCCCTCCACTTT. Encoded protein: CASRGQGNNNSPLHF.